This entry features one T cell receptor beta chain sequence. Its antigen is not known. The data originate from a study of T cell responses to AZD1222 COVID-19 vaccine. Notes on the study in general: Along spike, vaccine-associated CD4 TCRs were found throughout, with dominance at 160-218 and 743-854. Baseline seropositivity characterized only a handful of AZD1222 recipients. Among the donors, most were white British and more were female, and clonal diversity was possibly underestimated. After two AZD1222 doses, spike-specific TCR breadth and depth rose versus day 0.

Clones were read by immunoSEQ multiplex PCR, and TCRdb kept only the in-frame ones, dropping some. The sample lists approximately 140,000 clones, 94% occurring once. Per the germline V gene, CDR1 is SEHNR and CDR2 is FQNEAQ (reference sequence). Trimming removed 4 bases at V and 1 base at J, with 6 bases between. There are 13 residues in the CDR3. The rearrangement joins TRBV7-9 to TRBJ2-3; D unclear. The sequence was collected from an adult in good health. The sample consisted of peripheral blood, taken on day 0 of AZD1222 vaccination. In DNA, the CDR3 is TGTGCCAGCAGCTCTGGGGGCACAGATACGCAGTATTTT. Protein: CASSSGGTDTQYF. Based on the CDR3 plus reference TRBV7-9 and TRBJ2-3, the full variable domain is DTGVSQNPRHKITKRGQNVTFRCDPISEHNRLYWYRQTLGQGPEFLTYFQNEAQLEKSRLLSDRFSAERPKGSFSTLEIQRTEQGDSAMYLCASSSGGTDTQYFGPGTRLTVL.